This T cell receptor beta chain derives from a study of T cell changes during pregnancy in multiple sclerosis. The sample holds one count of this clone. Using immunoSEQ multiplex PCR, the repertoire was profiled, and TCRdb retains in-frame clones only, with some absent. The data hold some 76,000 clones, with 80% to 95% observed a single time. Specimen: CD4+ T cells from peripheral blood mononuclear cells, collected after pregnancy. This TCR was sampled from a female donor with multiple sclerosis, enrolled in a pregnancy study.

In DNA, the CDR3 is TGTGCCACTTTTTTGGGGCGTTACAGTAACTATGGCTACACCTTC. It translates to CATFLGRYSNYGYTF. This rearrangement joins TRBV2 to TRBJ1-2; possibly TRBD1 for D (5 bases). The CDR3 totals 15 residues. CDR1 is SNHLY and CDR2 is FYNNEI in the germline V gene. Trimming removed 10 bases from V and 1 base from J, with 19 bases in between.